This note documents a single TCR beta chain sequence. Its antigen is as yet unknown. This table comes from immunoSEQ multiplex PCR, and its TCRdb copy is limited to in-frame clones, with some not included. The sample holds 120,000 or so clones, roughly 91% seen once. J was trimmed by 6 bases and V by 3 bases; bases with no gene match: 1. CDR3 size: 13 residues. Germline CDR1 reads KGHSH; CDR2 reads LQKENI. The data were taken from a study of T cell responses to AZD1222 COVID-19 vaccine. The study's findings and limits: Clonal diversity was possibly underestimated; the donors were predominantly white British and more often female.

This clonotype originated in an adult in good health. This specimen was peripheral blood, taken on day 0 of MenACWY control vaccination. The chain employs TRBV18 and TRBJ2-7, with TRBD2 matching 11 bases. CDR3 bases: TGTGCCAGCTCACCGGGGACTAGCGGCGAGCAGTACTTC. It translates to CASSPGTSGEQYF.